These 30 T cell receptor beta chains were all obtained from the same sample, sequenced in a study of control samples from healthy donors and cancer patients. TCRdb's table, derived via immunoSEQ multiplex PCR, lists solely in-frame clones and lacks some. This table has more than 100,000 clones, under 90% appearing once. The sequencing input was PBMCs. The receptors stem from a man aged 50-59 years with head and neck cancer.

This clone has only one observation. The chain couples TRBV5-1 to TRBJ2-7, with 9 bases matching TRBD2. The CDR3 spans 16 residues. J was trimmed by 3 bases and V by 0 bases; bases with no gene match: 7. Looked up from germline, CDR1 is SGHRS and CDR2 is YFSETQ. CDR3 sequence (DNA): TGCGCCAGCAGCTTGGGGGGACTAGCAAACGTCTACGAGCAGTACTTC. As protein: CASSLGGLANVYEQYF. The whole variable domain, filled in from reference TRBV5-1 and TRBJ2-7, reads KAGVTQTPRYLIKTRGQQVTLSCSPISGHRSVSWYQQTPGQGLQFLFEYFSETQRNKGNFPGRFSGRQFSNSRSEMNVSTLELGDSALYLCASSLGGLANVYEQYFGPGTRLTVT.

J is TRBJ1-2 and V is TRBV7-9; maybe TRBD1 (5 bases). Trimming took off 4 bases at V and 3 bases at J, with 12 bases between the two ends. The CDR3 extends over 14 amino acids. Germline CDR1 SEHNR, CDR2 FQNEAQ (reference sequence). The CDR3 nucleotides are TGTGCCAGCAGCTCCAGGGTTGCCTACTATGGCTACACCTTC. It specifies CASSSRVAYYGYTF.

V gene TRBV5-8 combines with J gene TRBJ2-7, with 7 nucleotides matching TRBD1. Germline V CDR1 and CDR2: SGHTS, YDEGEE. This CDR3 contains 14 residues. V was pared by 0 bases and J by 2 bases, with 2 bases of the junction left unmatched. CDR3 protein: CASSLGGTAYEQYF. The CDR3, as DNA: TGTGCCAGCAGCTTGGGAGGGACAGCCTACGAGCAGTACTTC.

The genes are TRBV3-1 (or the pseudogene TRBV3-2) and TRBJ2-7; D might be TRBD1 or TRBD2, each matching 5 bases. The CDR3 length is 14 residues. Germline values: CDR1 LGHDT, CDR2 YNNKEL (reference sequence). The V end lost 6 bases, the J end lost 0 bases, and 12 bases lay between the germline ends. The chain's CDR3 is CASRGTPSSYEQYF. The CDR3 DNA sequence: TGTGCCAGCAGGGGGACGCCAAGCTCCTACGAGCAGTACTTC.

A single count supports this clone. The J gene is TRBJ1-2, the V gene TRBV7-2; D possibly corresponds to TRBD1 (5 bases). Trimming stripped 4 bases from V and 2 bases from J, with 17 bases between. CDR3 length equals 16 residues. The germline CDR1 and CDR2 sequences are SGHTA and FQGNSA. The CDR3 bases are TGTGCCAGCAGCTCGGGTTGGGCAGGGCCAAACTATGGCTACACCTTC. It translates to CASSSGWAGPNYGYTF.

CDR3 bases: TGCGCCAGCAGCCTGTCCCCCCAGCAGTTAATACAGTACTTC. Translating gives CASSLSPQQLIQYF. The chain combines TRBV5-1 with TRBJ2-7; D is undetermined. Trimming pared 4 bases from V and 10 bases from J, leaving 21 bases between. CDR1 and CDR2 from the germline V gene are SGHRS and YFSETQ. The CDR3 is made up of 14 amino acids.

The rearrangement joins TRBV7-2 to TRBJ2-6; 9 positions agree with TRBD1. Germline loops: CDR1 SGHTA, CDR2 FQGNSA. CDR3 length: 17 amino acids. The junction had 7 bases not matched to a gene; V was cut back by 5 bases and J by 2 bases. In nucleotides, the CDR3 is TGTGCCAGCAGCCCAAGGAGGGACAGGGCTGGGGCCAACGTCCTGACTTTC. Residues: CASSPRRDRAGANVLTF.

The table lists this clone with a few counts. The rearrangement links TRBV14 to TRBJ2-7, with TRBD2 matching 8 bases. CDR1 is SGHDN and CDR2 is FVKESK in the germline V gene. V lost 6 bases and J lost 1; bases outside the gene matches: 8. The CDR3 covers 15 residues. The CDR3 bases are TGTGCCAGCAGATCGAGCGGGAGTGGTTCCTACGAGCAGTACTTC. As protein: CASRSSGSGSYEQYF.

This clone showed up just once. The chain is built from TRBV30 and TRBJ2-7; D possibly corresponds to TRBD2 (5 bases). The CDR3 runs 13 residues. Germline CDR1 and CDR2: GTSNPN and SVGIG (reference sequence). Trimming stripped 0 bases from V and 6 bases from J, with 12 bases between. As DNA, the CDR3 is TGTGCCTGGAGTGTCGGCAGGAGGAGCGAGCAGTACTTC. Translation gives CAWSVGRRSEQYF.

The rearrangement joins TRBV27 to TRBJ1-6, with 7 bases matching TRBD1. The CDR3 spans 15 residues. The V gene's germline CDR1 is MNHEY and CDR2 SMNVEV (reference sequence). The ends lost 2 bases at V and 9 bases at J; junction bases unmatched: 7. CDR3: CASSLLWTGSSPLHF. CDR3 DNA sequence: TGTGCCAGCAGTTTACTTTGGACAGGCTCTTCACCCCTCCACTTT.

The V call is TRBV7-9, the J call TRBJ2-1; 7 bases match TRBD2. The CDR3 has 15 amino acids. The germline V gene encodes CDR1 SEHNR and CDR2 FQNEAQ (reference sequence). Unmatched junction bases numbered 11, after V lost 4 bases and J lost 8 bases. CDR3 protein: CASSSGLGSIDEQFF. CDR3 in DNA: TGTGCCAGCAGCTCCGGACTAGGATCGATCGATGAGCAGTTCTTC.

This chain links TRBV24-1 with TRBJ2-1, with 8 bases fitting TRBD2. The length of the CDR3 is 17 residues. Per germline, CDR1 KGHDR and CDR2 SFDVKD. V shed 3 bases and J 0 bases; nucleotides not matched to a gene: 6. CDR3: CATSDGLAGSSYNEQFF. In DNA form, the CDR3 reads TGTGCCACCAGTGATGGTTTAGCGGGATCCTCCTACAATGAGCAGTTCTTC.

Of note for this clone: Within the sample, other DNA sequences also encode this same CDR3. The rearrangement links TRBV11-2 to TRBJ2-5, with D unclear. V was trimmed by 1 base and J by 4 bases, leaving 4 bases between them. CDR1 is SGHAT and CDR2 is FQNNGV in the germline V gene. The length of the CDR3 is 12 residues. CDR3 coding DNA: TGTGCCAGCAGCTTAGTCGGAGAGACCCAGTACTTC. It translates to CASSLVGETQYF.

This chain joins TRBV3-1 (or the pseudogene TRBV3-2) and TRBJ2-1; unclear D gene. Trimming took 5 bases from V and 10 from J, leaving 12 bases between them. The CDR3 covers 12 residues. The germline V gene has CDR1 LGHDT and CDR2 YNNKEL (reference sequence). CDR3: CASSSRVAEQFF. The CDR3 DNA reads TGTGCCAGCAGCTCCCGGGTGGCGGAGCAGTTCTTC.

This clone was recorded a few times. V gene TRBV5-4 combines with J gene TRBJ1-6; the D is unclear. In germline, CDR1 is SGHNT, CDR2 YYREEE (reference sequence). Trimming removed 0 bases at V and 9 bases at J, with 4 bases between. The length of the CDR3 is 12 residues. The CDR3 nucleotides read TGTGCCAGCAGCTTGGCGACTTCACCCCTCCACTTT. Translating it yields CASSLATSPLHF. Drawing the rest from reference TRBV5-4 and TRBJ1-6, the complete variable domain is ETGVTQSPTHLIKTRGQQVTLRCSSQSGHNTVSWYQQALGQGPQFIFQYYREEENGRGNFPPRFSGLQFPNYSSELNVNALELDDSALYLCASSLATSPLHFGNGTRLTVT.

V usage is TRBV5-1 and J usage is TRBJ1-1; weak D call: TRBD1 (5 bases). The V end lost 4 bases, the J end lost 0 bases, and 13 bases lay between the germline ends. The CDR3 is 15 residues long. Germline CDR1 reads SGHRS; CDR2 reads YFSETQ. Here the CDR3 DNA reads TGCGCCAGCAGCCACCCCCAAGGGGTGAACACTGAAGCTTTCTTT. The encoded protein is CASSHPQGVNTEAFF.

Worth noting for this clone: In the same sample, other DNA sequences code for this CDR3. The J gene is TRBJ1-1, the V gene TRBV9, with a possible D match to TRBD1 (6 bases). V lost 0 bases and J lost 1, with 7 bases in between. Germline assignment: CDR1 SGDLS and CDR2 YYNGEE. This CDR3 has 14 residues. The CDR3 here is CASSVVGGNTEAFF. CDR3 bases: TGTGCCAGCAGCGTAGTAGGGGGGAACACTGAAGCTTTCTTT.

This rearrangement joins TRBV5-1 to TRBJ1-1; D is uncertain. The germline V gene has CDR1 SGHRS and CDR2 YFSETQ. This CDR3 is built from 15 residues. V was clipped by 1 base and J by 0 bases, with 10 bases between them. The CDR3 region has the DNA TGCGCCAGCAGCTTGTTGGGTACGTTGAACACTGAAGCTTTCTTT. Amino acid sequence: CASSLLGTLNTEAFF. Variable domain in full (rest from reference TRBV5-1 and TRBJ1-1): KAGVTQTPRYLIKTRGQQVTLSCSPISGHRSVSWYQQTPGQGLQFLFEYFSETQRNKGNFPGRFSGRQFSNSRSEMNVSTLELGDSALYLCASSLLGTLNTEAFFGQGTRLTVV.

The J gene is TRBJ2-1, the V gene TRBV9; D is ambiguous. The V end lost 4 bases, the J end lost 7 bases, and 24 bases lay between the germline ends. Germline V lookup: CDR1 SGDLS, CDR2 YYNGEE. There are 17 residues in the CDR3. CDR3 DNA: TGTGCCAGCAGCCCCTCTTTCGTGGGCGACTTGTCGAATGAGCAGTTCTTC. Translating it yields CASSPSFVGDLSNEQFF.

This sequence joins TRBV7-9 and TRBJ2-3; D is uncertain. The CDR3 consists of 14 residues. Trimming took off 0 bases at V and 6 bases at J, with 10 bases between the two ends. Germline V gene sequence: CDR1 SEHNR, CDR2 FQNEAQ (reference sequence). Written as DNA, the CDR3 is TGTGCCAGCAGCTTAGCGCCCCCGGGCGATACGCAGTATTTT. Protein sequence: CASSLAPPGDTQYF.

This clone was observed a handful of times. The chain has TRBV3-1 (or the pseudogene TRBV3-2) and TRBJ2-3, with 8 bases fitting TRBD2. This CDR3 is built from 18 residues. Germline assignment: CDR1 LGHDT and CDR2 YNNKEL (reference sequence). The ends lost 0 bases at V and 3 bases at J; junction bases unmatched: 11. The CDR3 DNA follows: TGTGCCAGCAGCCAAGACCCCGAGACTAGCGAGGGTACAGATACGCAGTATTTT. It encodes CASSQDPETSEGTDTQYF.

As DNA, the CDR3 is TGTGCCAGCAGCCAAAGGACCTGGGGAGATACGCAGTATTTT. As protein: CASSQRTWGDTQYF. V and J are TRBV14 and TRBJ2-3; no reliable D call. The CDR3 is 14 amino acids. Trimming shortened V by 2 bases and J by 5 bases, and 11 bases separated the two germline ends. Germline CDR1 and CDR2: SGHDN and FVKESK.

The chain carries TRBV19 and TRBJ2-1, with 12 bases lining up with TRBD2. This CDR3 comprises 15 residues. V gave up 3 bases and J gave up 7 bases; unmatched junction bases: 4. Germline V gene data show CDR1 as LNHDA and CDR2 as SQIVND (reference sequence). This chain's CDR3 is CASSISLAGGNEQFF. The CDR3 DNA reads TGTGCCAGTAGTATCTCGCTAGCGGGGGGGAATGAGCAGTTCTTC.

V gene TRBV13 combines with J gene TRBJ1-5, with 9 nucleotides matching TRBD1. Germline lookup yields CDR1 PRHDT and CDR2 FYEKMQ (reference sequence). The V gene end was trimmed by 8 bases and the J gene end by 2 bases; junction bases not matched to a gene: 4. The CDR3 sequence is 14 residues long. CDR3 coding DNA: TGTGCCAGCTCGAGACAGGGGGGCAATCAGCCCCAGCATTTT. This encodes CASSRQGGNQPQHF.

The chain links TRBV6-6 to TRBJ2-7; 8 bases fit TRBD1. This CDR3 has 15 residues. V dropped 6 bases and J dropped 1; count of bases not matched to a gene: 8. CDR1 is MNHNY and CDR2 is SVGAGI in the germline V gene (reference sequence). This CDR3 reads CASSFPQGASYEQYF. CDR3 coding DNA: TGTGCCAGCAGCTTCCCCCAGGGGGCATCCTACGAGCAGTACTTC.

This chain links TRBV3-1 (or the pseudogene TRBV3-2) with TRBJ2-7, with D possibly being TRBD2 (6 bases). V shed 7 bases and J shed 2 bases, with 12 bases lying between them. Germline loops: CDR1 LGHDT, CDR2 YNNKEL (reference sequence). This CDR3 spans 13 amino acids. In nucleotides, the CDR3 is TGTGCCAGCAACCTCCGGGGGACCTACGAGCAGTACTTC. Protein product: CASNLRGTYEQYF.

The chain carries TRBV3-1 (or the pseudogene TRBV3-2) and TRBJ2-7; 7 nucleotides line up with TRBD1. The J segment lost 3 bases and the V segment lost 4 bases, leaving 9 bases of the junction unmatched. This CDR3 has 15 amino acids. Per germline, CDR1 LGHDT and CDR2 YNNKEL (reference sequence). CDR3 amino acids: CASSLRGTANYEQYF. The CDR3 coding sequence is TGTGCCAGCAGCCTGAGAGGGACAGCGAACTACGAGCAGTACTTC.

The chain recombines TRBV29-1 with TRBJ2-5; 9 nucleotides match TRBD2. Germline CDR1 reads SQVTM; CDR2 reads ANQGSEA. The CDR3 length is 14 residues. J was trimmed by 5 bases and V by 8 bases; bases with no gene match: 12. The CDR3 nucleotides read TGCAGCTTTCGGGGTAGCGGGAGTCCGGAGACCCAGTACTTC. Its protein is CSFRGSGSPETQYF.

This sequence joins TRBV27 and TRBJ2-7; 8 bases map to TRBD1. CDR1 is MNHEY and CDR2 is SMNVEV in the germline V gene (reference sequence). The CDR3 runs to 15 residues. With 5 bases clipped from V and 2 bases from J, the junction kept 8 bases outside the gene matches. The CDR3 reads CASSRLQGGPYEQYF. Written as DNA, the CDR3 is TGTGCCAGCAGTCGGCTACAGGGGGGACCCTACGAGCAGTACTTC.

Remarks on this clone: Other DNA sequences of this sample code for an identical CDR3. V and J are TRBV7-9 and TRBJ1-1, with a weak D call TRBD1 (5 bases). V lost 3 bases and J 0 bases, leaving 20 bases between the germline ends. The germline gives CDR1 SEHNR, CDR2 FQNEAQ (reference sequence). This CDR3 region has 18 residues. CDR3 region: CASSFPWQGESMNTEAFF. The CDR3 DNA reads TGTGCCAGCAGCTTTCCCTGGCAGGGAGAGAGCATGAACACTGAAGCTTTCTTT.